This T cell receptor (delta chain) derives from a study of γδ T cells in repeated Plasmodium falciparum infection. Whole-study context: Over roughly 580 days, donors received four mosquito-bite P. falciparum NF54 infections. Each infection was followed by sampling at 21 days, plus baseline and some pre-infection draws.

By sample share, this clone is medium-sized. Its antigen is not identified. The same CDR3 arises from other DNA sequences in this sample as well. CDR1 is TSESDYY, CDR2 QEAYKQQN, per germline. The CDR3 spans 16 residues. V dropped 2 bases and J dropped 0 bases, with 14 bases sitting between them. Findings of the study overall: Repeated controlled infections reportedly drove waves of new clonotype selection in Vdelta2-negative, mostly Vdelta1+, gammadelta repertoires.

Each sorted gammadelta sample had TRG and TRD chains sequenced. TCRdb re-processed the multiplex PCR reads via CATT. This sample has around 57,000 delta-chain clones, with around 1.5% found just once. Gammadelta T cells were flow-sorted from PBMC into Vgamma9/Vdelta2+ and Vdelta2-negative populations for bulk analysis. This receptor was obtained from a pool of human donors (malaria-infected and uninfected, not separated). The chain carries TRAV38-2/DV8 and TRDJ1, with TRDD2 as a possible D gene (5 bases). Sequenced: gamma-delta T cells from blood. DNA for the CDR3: TGTGCTTATAGGAGGAAACCTACGAAGTACACCGATAAACTCATCTTT. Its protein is CAYRRKPTKYTDKLIF.